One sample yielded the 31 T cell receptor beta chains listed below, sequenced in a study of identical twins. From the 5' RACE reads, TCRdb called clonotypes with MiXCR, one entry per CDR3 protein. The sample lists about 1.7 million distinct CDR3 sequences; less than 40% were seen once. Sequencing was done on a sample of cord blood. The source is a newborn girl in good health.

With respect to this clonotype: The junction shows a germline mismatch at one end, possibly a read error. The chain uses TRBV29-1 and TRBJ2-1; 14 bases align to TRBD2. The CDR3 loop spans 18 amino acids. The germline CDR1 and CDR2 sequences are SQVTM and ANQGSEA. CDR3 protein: CSVVRGLAGVGAYSEQFF. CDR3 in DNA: TGCAGCGTTGTGCGGGGACTAGCGGGAGTAGGGGCCTACAGTGAGCAGTTCTTC.

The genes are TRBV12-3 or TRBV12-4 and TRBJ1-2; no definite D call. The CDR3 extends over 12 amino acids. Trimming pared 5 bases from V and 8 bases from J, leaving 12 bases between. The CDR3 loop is CASSPHPSGYTF. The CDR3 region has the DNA TGTGCCAGCAGTCCTCACCCATCCGGCTACACCTTC.

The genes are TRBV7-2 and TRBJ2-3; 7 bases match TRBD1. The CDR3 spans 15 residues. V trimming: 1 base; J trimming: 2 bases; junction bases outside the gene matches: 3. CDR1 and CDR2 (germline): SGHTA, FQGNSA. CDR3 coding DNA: TGTGCCAGCAGCTTAGTAGGACAGGACACAGATACGCAGTATTTT. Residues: CASSLVGQDTDTQYF.

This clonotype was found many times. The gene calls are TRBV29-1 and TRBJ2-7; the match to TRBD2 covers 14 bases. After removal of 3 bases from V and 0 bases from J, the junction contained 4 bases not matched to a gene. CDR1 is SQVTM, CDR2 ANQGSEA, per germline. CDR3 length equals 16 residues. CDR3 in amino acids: CSVDGTSGSFSYEQYF. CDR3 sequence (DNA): TGCAGCGTTGATGGGACTAGCGGGAGTTTCTCCTACGAGCAGTACTTC.

The CDR3 protein is CASSIKGGTDTQYF. The DNA of the CDR3 is TGTGCCAGTAGTATTAAGGGCGGCACAGATACGCAGTATTTT. The chain carries TRBV19 and TRBJ2-3; unclear D gene. The CDR3 runs 14 residues. Trimming cost V 3 bases and J 1 base, with 8 bases left between them. The V gene's germline CDR1 is LNHDA and CDR2 SQIVND (reference sequence).

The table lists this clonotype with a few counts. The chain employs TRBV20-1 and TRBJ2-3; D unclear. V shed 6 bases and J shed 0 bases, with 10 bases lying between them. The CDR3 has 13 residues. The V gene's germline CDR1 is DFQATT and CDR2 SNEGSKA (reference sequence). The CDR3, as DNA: TGCAGTGCGGGGTGGACGAGCACAGATACGCAGTATTTT. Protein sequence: CSAGWTSTDTQYF.

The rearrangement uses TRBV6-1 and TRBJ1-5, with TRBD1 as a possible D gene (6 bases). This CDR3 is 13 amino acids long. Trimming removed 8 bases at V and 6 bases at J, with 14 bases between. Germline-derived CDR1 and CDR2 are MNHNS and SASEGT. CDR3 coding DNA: TGTGCCAGCGGGAGTGGGGGCGGTCAGCCCCAGCATTTT. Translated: CASGSGGGQPQHF.

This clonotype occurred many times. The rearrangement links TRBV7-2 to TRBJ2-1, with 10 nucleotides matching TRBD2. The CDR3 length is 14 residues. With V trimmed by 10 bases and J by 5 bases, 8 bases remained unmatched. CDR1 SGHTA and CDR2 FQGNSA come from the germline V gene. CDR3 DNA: TGTGCCATCGTGACTAGCGGGTTGGACAATGAGCAGTTCTTC. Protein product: CAIVTSGLDNEQFF.

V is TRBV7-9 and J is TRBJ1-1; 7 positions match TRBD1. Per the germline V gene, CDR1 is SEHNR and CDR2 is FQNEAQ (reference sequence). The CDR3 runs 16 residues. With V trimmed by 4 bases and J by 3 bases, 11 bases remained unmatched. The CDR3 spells CASSSRQGVRDTEAFF. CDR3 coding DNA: TGTGCCAGCAGCTCCCGACAGGGAGTCAGAGACACTGAAGCTTTCTTT.

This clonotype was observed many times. CDR3 nucleotides: TGTGCCAGCAGTTCCCAAGGCTCTAACTATGGCTACACCTTC. Translating gives CASSSQGSNYGYTF. V usage is TRBV28 and J usage is TRBJ1-2; D call uncertain. Germline V gene sequence: CDR1 MDHEN, CDR2 SYDVKM. V was shortened by 4 bases and J by 0 bases, with 9 bases between the two germline ends. The CDR3 spans 14 residues.

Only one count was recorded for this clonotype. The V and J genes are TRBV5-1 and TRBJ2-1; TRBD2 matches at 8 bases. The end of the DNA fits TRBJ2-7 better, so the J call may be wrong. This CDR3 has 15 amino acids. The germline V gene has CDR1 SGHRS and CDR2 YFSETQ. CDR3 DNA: TGCGCCAGCAGCTATAGCATAGCGGGATACAATGAGCAGTACTTC. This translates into CASSYSIAGYNEQYF.

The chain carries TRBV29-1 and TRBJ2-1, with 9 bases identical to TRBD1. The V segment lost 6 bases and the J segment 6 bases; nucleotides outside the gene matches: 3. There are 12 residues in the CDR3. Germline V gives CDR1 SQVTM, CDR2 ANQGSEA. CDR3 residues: CSVRDRANEQFF. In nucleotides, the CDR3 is TGCAGCGTCCGGGACAGGGCCAATGAGCAGTTCTTC.

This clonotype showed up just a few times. CDR3 nucleotides: TGTGCCAGCAGCTCTCTACAGGGGGCGAGGTCTGAAGCTTTCTTT. Translated: CASSSLQGARSEAFF. The gene calls are TRBV9 and TRBJ1-1, with 9 bases matching TRBD1. The junction had 10 bases not matched to a gene; V was cut back by 4 bases and J by 6 bases. The CDR3 spans 15 residues. In germline, CDR1 is SGDLS, CDR2 YYNGEE.

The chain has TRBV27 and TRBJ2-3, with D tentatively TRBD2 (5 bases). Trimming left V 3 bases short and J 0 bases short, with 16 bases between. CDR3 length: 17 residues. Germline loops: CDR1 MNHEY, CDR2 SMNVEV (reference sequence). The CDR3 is CASSLDSAGLSTDTQYF. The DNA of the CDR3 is TGTGCCAGCAGTTTGGATAGCGCGGGCCTTAGCACAGATACGCAGTATTTT.

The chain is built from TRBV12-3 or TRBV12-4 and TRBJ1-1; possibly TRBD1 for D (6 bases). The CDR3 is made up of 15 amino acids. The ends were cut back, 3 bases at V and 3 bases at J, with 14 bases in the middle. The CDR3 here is CASSFPRQADTEAFF. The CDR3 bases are TGTGCCAGCAGTTTCCCTAGACAGGCAGACACTGAAGCTTTCTTT.

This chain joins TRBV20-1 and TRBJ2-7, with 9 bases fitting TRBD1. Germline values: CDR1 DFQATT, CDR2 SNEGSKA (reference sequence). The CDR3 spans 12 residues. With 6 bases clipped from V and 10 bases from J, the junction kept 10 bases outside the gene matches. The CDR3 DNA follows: TGCAGTGCGAGAACAGGGGGCTCTGCCCAGTACTTC. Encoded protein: CSARTGGSAQYF.

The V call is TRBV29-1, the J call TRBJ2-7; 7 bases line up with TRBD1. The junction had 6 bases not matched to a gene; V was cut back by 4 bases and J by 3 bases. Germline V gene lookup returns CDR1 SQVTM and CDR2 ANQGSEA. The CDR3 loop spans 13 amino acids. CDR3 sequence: CSVVDRVHYEQYF. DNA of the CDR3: TGCAGCGTTGTCGACAGGGTCCACTACGAGCAGTACTTC.

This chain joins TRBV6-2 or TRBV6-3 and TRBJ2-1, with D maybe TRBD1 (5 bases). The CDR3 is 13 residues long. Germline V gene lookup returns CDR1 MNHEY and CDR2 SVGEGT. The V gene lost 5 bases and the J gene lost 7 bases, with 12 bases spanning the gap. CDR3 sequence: CASSRPQGNEQFF. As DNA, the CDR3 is TGTGCCAGCAGTCGACCCCAGGGAAATGAGCAGTTCTTC.

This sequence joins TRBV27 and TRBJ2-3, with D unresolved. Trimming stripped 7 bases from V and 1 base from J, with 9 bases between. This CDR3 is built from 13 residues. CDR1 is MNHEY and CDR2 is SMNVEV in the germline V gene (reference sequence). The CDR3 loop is CASTDFGTDTQYF. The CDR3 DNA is TGTGCCAGCACCGACTTCGGCACAGATACGCAGTATTTT.

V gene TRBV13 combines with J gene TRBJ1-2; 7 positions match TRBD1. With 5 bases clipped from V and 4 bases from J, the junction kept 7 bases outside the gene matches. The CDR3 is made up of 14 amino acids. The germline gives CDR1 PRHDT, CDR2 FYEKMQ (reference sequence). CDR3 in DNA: TGTGCCAGCAGCGACGGACAGGCAATCTATGGCTACACCTTC. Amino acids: CASSDGQAIYGYTF.

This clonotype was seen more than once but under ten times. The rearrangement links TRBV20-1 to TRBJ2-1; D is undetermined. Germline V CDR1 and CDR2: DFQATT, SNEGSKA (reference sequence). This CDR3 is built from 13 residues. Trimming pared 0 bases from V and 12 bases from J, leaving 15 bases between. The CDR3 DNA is TGCAGTGCTAGAGAGGTCGGAACGAGGTGGCAGTTCTTC. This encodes CSAREVGTRWQFF.

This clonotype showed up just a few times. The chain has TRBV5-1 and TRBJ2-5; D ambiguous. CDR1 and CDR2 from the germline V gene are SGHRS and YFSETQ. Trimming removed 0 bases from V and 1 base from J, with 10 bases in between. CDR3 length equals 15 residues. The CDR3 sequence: CASSLGQGSQETQYF. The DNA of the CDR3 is TGCGCCAGCAGCTTGGGACAAGGGTCCCAAGAGACCCAGTACTTC.

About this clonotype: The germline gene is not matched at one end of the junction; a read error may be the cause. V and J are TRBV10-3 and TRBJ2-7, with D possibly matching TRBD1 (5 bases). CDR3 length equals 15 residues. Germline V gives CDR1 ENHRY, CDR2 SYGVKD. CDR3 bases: TGTGGCATCAGTGACCCGACAGTTCTCTCCTACGAGCAGTACTTC. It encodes CGISDPTVLSYEQYF.

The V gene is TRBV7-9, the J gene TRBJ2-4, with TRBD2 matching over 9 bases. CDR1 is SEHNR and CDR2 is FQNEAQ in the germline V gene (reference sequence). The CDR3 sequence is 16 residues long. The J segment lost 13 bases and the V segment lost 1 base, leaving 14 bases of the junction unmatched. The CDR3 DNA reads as TGTGCCAGCAGCTTAGTCGGCGGGAGGGCTAGCAATGAGCAGTACTTC. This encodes CASSLVGGRASNEQYF.

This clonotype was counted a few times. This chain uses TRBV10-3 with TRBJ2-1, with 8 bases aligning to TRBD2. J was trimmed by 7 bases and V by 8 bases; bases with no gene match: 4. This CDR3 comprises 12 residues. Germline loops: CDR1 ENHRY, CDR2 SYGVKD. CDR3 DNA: TGTGCCATCGGGACTAGTGGTAATGAGCAGTTCTTC. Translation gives CAIGTSGNEQFF.

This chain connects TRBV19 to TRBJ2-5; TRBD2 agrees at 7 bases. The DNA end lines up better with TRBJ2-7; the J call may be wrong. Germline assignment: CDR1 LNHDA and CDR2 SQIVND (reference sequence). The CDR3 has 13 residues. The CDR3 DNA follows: TGTGCCAGTAGTTCTCCAGGGAGGGCCGAGCAGTACTTC. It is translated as CASSSPGRAEQYF.

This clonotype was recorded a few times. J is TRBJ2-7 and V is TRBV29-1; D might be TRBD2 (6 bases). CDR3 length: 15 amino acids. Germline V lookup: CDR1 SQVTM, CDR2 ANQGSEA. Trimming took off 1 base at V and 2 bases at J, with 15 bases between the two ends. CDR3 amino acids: CSVEGWRGGTYEQYF. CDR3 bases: TGCAGCGTTGAAGGGTGGCGAGGAGGGACCTACGAGCAGTACTTC.

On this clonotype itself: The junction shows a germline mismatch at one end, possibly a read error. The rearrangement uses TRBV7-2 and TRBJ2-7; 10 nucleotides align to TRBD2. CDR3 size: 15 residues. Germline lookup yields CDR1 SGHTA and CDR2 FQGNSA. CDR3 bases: TGTGTCAGCAGCCGGCAGCGGGGGGGCAAAAACGAGCAGTACTTC. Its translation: CVSSRQRGGKNEQYF.

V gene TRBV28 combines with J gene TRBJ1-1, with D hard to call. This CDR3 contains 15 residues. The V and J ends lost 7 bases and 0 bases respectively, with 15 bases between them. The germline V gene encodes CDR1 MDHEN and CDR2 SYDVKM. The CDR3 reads CASKRRILMNTEAFF. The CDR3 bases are TGTGCCAGCAAGAGACGGATCCTTATGAACACTGAAGCTTTCTTT.

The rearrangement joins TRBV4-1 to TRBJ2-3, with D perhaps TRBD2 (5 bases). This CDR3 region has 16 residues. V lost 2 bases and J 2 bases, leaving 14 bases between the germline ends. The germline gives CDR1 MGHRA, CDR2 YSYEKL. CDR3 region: CASSQKGYGDTDTQYF. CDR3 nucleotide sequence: TGCGCCAGCAGCCAAAAAGGGTACGGGGACACAGATACGCAGTATTTT.

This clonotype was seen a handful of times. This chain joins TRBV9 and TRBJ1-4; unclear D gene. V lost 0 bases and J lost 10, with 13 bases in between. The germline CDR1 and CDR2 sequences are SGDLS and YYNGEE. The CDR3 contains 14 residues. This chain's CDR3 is CASSVGAGGGKLFF. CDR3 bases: TGTGCCAGCAGCGTAGGGGCAGGTGGAGGAAAACTGTTTTTT.